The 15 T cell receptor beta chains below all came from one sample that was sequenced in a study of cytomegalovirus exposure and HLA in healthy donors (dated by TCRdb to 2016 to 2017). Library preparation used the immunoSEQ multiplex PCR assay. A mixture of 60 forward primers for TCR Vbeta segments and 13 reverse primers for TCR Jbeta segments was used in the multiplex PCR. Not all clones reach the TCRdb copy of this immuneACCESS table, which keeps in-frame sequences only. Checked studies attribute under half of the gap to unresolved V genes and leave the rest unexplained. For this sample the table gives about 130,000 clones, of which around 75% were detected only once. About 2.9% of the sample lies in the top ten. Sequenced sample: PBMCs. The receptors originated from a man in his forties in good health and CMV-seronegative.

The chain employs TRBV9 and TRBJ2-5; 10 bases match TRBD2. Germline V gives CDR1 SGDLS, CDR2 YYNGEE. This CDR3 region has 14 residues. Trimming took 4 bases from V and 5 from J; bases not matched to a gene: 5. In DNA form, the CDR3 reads TGTGCCAGCAGCCAGGGACTAGCGTGGGAGACCCAGTACTTC. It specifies CASSQGLAWETQYF.

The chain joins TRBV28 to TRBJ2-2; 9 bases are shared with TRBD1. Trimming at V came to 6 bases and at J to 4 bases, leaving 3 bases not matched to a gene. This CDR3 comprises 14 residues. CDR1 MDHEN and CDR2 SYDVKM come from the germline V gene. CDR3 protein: CASSRGQGTGELFF. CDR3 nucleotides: TGTGCCAGCAGCCGGGGACAGGGCACCGGGGAGCTGTTTTTT.

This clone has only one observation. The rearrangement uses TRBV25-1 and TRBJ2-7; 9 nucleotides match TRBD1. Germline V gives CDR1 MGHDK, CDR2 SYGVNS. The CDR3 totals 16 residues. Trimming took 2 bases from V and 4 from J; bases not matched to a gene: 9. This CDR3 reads CASSETATGGRYEQYF. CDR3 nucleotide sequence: TGTGCCAGCAGTGAAACCGCGACAGGGGGGAGGTACGAGCAGTACTTC.

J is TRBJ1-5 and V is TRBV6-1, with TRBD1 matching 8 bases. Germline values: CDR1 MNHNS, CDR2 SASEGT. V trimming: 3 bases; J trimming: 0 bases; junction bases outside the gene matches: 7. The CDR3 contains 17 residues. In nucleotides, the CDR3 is TGTGCCAGCAGTGACAGGGGGCGCGACTATAGCAATCAGCCCCAGCATTTT. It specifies CASSDRGRDYSNQPQHF.

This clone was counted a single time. The CDR3: CASSLVQGRSYGYTF. The CDR3 nucleotides are TGCGCCAGCAGCTTGGTACAGGGGCGAAGCTATGGCTACACCTTC. The J gene is TRBJ1-2, the V gene TRBV5-1; 7 nucleotides line up with TRBD1. V was pared by 0 bases and J by 4 bases, with 6 bases of the junction left unmatched. Germline V CDR1 and CDR2: SGHRS, YFSETQ. The CDR3 has 15 residues. Based on the CDR3 plus reference TRBV5-1 and TRBJ1-2, the full variable domain is KAGVTQTPRYLIKTRGQQVTLSCSPISGHRSVSWYQQTPGQGLQFLFEYFSETQRNKGNFPGRFSGRQFSNSRSEMNVSTLELGDSALYLCASSLVQGRSYGYTFGSGTRLTVV.

CDR3 in DNA: TGTGCCAGCAGCCTACCCGGGACAGTAATTTATATACCTAGCGCGAACTCCTACGAGCAGTACTTC. Translated, it gives CASSLPGTVIYIPSANSYEQYF. The V call is TRBV4-2, the J call TRBJ2-7, with D perhaps matching TRBD1 (7 bases). V shed 4 bases and J shed 0 bases, with 34 bases lying between them. This CDR3 has 22 residues. CDR1 LGHNA and CDR2 YNFKEQ come from the germline V gene.

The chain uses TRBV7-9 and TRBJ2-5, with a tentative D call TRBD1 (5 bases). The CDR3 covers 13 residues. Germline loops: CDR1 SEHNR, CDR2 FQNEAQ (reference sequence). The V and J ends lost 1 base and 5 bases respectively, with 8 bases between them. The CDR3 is CASSLVGAETQYF. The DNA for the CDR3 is TGTGCCAGCAGCTTAGTAGGGGCGGAGACCCAGTACTTC.

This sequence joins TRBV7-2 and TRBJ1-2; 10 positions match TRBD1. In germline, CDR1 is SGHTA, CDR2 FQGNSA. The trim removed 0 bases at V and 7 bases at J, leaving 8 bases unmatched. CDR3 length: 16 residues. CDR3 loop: CASSLAGTGVGSGYTF. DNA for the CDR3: TGTGCCAGCAGCTTAGCAGGGACAGGGGTGGGTAGTGGCTACACCTTC.

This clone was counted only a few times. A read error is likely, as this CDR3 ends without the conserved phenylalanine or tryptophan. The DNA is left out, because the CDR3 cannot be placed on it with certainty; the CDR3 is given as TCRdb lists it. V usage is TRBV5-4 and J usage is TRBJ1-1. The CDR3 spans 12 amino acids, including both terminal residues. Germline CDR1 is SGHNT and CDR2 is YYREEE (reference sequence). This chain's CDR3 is CASSLGQLQEAV.

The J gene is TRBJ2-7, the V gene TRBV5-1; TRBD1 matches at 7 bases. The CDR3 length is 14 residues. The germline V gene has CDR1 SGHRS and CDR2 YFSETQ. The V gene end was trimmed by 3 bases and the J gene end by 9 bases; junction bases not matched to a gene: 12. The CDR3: CASSSGTVSRGQYF. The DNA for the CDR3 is TGCGCCAGCAGCTCCGGGACAGTATCACGAGGGCAGTACTTC.

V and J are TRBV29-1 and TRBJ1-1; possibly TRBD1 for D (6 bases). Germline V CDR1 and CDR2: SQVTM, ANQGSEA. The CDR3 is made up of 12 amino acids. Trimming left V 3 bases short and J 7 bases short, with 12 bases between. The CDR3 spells CSVDRGGGEAFF. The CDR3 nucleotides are TGCAGCGTTGATAGGGGAGGGGGTGAAGCTTTCTTT.

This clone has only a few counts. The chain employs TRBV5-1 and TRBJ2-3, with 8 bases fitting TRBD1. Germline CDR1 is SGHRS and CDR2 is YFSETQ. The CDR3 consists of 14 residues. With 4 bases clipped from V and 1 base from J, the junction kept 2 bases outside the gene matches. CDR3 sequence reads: CASSPGQGTDTQYF. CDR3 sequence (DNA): TGCGCCAGCAGCCCGGGACAGGGCACAGATACGCAGTATTTT. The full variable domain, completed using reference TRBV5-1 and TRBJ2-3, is KAGVTQTPRYLIKTRGQQVTLSCSPISGHRSVSWYQQTPGQGLQFLFEYFSETQRNKGNFPGRFSGRQFSNSRSEMNVSTLELGDSALYLCASSPGQGTDTQYFGPGTRLTVL.

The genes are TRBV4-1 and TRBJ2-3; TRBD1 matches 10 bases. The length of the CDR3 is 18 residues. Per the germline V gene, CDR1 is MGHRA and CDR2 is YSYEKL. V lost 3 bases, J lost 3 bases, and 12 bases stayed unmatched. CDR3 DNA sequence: TGCGCCAGCAGCCAGCTCTTTGACAGGGGGCGCCGTACAGATACGCAGTATTTT. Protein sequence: CASSQLFDRGRRTDTQYF.

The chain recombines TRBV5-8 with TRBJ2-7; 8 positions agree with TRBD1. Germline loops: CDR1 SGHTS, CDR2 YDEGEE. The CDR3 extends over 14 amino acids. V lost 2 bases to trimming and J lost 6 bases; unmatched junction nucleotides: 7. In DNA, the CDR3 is TGTGCCAGCAGCTTTCGACAGGGGCTTCGCGAGCAGTACTTC. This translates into CASSFRQGLREQYF.

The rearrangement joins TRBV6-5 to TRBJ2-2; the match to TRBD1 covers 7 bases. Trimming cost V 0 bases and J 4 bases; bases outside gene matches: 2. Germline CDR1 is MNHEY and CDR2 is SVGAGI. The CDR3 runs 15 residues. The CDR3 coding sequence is TGTGCCAGCAGTTACTCGACAGGGCCCACCGGGGAGCTGTTTTTT. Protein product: CASSYSTGPTGELFF.